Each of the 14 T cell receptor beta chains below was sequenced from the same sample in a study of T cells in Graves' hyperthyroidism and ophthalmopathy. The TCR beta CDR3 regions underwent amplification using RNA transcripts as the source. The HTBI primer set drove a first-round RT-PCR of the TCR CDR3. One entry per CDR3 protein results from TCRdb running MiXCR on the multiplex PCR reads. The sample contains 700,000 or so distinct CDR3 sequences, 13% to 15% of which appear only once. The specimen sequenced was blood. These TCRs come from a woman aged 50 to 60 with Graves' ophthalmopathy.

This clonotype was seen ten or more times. CDR3 loop: CASSLSISGAGGQPQHF. CDR3 coding DNA: TGTGCCAGCAGTTTATCGATTTCGGGGGCAGGGGGTCAGCCCCAGCATTTT. The rearrangement links TRBV27 to TRBJ1-5; 7 nucleotides agree with TRBD1. V lost 0 bases to trimming and J lost 6 bases; unmatched junction nucleotides: 11. The CDR3 totals 17 residues. Germline-derived CDR1 and CDR2 are MNHEY and SMNVEV (reference sequence).

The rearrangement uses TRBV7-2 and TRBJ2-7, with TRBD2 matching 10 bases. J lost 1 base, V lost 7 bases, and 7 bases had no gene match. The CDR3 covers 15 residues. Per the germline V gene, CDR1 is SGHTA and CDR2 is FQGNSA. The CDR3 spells CASTGGSGRSYEQYF. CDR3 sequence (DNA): TGTGCCAGCACCGGAGGTAGCGGGAGGTCCTACGAGCAGTACTTC.

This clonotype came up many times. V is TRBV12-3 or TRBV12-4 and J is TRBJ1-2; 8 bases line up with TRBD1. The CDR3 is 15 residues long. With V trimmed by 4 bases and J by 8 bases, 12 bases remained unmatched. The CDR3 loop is CASSYWAGGAYGYTF. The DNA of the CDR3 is TGTGCCAGCAGTTATTGGGCAGGGGGCGCTTACGGCTACACCTTC.

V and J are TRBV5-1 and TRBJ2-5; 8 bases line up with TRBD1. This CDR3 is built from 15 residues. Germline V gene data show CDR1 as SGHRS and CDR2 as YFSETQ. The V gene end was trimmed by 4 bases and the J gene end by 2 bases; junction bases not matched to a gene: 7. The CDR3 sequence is CASSLLQGVQETQYF. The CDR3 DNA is TGCGCCAGCAGCCTGCTACAGGGGGTTCAAGAGACCCAGTACTTC.

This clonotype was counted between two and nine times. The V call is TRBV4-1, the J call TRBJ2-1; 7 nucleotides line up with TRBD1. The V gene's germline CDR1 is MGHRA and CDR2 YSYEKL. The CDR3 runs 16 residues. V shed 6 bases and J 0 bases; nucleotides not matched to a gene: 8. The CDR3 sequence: CASRRAGTDSYNEQFF. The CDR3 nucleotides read TGCGCCAGCAGGAGGGCCGGGACAGACTCCTACAATGAGCAGTTCTTC.

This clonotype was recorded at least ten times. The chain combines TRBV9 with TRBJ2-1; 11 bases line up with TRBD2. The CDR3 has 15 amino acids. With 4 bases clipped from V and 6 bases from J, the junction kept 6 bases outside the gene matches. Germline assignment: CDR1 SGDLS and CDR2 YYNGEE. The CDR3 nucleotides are TGTGCCAGCAGCCTTACTAGCGGGAGATCCAATGAGCAGTTCTTC. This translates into CASSLTSGRSNEQFF.

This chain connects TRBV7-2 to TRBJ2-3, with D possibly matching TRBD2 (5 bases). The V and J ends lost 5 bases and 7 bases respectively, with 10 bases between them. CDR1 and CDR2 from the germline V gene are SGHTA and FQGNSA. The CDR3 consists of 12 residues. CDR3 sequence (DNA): TGTGCCAGCAGCGAGGACTTATATACGCAGTATTTT. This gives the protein CASSEDLYTQYF.

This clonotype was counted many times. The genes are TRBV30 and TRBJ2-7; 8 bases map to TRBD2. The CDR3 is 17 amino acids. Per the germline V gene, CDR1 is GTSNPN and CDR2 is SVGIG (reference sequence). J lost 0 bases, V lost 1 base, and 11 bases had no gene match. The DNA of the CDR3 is TGTGCCTGGAGTGGGACGAGACTAGCGACGGGCTCCTACGAGCAGTACTTC. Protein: CAWSGTRLATGSYEQYF.

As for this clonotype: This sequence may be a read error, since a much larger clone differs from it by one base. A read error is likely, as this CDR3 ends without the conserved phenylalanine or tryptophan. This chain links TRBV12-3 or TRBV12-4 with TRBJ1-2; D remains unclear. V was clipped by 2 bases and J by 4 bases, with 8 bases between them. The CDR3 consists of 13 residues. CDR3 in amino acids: CASSLIPVYGYTL. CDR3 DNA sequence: TGTGCCAGCAGTTTAATACCGGTCTATGGCTACACCCTC.

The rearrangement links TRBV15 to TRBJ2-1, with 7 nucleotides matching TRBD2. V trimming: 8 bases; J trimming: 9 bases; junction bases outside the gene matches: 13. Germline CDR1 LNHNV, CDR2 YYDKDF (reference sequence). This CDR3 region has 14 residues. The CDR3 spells CATLFGGGPSEQFF. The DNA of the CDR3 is TGTGCCACCCTTTTCGGGGGAGGGCCCTCTGAGCAGTTCTTC.

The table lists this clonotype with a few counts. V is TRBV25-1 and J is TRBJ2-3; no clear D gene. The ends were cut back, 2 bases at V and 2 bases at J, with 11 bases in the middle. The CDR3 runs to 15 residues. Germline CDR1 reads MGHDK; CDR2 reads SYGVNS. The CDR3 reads CASSEGEGNTDTQYF. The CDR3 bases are TGTGCCAGCAGTGAAGGCGAAGGGAACACAGATACGCAGTATTTT.

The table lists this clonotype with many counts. CDR3 residues: CASSIERGSYNEQFF. The CDR3 bases are TGTGCCAGCAGTATCGAGCGGGGTTCCTACAATGAGCAGTTCTTC. The chain is built from TRBV27 and TRBJ2-1, with TRBD2 matching 7 bases. There are 15 residues in the CDR3. Germline V gene sequence: CDR1 MNHEY, CDR2 SMNVEV (reference sequence). V dropped 5 bases and J dropped 1; count of bases not matched to a gene: 5.

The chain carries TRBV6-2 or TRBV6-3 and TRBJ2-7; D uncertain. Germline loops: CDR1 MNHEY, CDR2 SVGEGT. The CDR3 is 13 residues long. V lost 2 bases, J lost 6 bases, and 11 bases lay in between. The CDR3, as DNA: TGTGCCAGCAGTTACGGCTCCTCCCTCGAGCAGTACTTC. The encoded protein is CASSYGSSLEQYF.

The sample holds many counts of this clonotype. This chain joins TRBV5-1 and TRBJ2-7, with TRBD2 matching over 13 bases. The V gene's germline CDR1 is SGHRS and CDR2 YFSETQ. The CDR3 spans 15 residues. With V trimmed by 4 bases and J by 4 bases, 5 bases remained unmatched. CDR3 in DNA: TGCGCCAGCAGCACCTGGACTAGCGGGAGTTACGAGCAGTACTTC. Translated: CASSTWTSGSYEQYF.